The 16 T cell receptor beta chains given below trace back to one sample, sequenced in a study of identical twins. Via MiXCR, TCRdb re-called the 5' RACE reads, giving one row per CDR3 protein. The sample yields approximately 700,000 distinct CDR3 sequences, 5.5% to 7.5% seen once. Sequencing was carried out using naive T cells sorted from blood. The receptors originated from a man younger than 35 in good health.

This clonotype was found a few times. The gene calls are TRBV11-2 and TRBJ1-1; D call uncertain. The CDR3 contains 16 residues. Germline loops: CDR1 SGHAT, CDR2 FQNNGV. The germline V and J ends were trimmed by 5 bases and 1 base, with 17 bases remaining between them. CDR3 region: CASSPHGHIKNTEAFF. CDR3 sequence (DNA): TGTGCCAGCAGCCCCCATGGTCATATTAAGAACACTGAAGCTTTCTTT.

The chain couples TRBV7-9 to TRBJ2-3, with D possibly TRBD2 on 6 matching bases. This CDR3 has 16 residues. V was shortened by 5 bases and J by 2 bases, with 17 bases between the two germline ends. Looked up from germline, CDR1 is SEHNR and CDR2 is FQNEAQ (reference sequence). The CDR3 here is CASSQGATRDTDTQYF. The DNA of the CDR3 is TGTGCCAGCAGCCAAGGGGCGACTAGGGACACAGATACGCAGTATTTT.

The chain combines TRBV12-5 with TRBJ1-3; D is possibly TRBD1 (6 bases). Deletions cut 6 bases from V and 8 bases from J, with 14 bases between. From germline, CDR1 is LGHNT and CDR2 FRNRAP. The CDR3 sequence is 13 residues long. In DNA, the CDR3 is TGTGCTAGTGGCCGGGGACATCTTGACACCATATATTTT. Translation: CASGRGHLDTIYF.

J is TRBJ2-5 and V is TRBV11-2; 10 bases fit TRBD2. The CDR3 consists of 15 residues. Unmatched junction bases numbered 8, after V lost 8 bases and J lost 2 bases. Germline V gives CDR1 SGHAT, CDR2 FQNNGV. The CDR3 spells CASVIAGGVQETQYF. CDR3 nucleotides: TGTGCCAGCGTCATAGCGGGAGGTGTGCAAGAGACCCAGTACTTC.

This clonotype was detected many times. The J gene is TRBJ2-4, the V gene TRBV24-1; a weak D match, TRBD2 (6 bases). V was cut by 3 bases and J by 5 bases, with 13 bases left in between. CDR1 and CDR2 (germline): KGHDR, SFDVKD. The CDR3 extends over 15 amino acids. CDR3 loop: CATSDPTAGQNIQYF. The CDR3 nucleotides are TGTGCCACCAGTGATCCTACAGCGGGCCAAAACATTCAGTACTTC.

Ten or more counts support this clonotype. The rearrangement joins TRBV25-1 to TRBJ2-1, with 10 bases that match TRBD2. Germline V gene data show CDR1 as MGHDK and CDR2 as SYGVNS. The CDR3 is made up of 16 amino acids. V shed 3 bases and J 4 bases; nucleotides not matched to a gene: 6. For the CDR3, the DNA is TGTGCCAGCAGTGAGGCTAGCGGGAGATCTTACAATGAGCAGTTCTTC. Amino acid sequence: CASSEASGRSYNEQFF.

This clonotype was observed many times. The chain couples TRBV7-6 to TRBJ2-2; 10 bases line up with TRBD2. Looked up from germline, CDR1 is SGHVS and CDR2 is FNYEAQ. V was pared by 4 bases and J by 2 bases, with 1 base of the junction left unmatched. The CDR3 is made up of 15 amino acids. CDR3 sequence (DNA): TGTGCCAGCAGCTGGACTAGCGGTAACACCGGGGAGCTGTTTTTT. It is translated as CASSWTSGNTGELFF.

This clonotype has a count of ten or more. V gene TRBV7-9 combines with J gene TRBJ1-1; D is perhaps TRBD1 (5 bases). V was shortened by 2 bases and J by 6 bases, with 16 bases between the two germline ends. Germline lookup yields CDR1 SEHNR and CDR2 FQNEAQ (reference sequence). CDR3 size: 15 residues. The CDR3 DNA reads TGTGCCAGCAGCTTATACCGGCAGGGTGGTGCTGAAGCTTTCTTT. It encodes CASSLYRQGGAEAFF.

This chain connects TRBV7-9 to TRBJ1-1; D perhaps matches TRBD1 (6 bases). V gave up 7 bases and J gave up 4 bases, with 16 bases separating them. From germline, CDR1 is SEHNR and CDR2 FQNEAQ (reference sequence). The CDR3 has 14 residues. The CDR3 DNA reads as TGTGCCAGCACGGGGGGGGCGCGGGGCACTGAAGCTTTCTTT. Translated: CASTGGARGTEAFF.

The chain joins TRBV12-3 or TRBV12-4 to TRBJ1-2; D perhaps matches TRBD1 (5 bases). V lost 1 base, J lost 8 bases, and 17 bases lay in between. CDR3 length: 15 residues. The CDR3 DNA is TGTGCCAGCAGTTTAGGGGGCCGGACCCCGCAGGGCTACACCTTC. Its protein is CASSLGGRTPQGYTF.

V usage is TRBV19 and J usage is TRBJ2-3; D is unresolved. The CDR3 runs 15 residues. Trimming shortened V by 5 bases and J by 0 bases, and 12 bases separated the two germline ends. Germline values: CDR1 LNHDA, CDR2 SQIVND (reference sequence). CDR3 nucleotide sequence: TGTGCCAGTAGTTGGGCTTCTTCTAGCACAGATACGCAGTATTTT. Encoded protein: CASSWASSSTDTQYF.

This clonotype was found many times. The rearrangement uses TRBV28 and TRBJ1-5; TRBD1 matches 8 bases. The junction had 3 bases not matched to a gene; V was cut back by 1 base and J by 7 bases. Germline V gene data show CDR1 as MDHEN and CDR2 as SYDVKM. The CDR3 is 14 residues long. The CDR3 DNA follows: TGTGCCAGCAGTTTATCAGGGGGCATCCAGCCCCAGCATTTT. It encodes CASSLSGGIQPQHF. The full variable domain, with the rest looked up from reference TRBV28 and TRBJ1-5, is DVKVTQSSRYLVKRTGEKVFLECVQDMDHENMFWYRQDPGLGLRLIYFSYDVKMKEKGDIPEGYSVSREKKERFSLILESASTNQTSMYLCASSLSGGIQPQHFGDGTRLSIL.

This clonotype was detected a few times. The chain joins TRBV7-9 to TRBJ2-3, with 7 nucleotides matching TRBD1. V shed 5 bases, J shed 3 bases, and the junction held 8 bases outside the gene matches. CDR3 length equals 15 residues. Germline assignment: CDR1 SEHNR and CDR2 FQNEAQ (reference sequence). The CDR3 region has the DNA TGTGCCAGCAGCCCCGACAGGGTAACGACAGATACGCAGTATTTT. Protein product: CASSPDRVTTDTQYF.

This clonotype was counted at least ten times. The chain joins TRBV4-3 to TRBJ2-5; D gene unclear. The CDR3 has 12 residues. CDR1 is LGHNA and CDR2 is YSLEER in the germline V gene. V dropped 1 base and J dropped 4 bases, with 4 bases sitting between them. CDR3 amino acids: CASSQAGETQYF. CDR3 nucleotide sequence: TGCGCCAGCAGCCAAGCCGGAGAGACCCAGTACTTC.

CDR3 region: CSARSLGQVGETQYF. For the CDR3, the DNA is TGCAGTGCTAGATCGTTAGGACAGGTCGGGGAGACCCAGTACTTC. V and J are TRBV20-1 and TRBJ2-5; TRBD1 agrees at 7 bases. Trimming removed 2 bases from V and 5 bases from J; junction bases left unmatched: 11. Looked up from germline, CDR1 is DFQATT and CDR2 is SNEGSKA (reference sequence). The CDR3 extends over 15 amino acids.

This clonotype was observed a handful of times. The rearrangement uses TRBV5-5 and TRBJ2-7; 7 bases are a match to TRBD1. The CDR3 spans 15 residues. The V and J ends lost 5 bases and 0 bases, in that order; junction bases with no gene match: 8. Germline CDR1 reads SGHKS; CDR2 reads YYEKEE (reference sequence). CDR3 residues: CASSLGDSSSYEQYV. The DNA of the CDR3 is TGTGCCAGCAGTCTGGGGGACAGTAGCTCCTACGAGCAGTACGTC.